This T cell receptor (beta chain) was recorded in a study of blood T cell dynamics during melanoma immunotherapy. The germline CDR1 and CDR2 sequences are LNHDA and SQIVND (reference sequence). V gave up 4 bases and J gave up 6 bases; unmatched junction bases: 3. The CDR3 loop spans 12 amino acids. The table came from immunoSEQ multiplex PCR; TCRdb's copy has only in-frame clones and leaves some out. This table has roughly 30,000 clones, 65% to 85% appearing once. Time point reported: week 3, after first cycle of checkpoint inhibitor. The TCR was taken from a human donor with melanoma. The sequencing used blood, collected from a patient treated with checkpoint blockade. This chain uses TRBV19 with TRBJ2-7; TRBD1 matches 7 bases. CDR3 residues: CASSKTGVEQYF. DNA for the CDR3: TGTGCCAGTAGTAAAACAGGGGTCGAGCAGTACTTC.